This is a list of T cell receptor beta chains from one sample in a study of shared clonotypes between healthy human individuals. Sequencing used immunoSEQ multiplex PCR; TCRdb keeps in-frame clones, though not all of them. The data hold 2 million to 2.5 million clones, with 95% observed a single time. The specimen was naive CD4+ T cells sorted from blood. All receptors derive from a man aged 18 to 35 in good health. Both conserved end residues are part of each CDR3. Fields, in order: J gene, V gene, D gene, clone size, CDR3 length, CDR3 DNA, CDR3 protein. A D gene is named only where the DNA matches it firmly. A clone size is listed for some rows: how often the clone was seen (once, few, many), or a class if it is expanded.

j_call: TRBJ1-4; v_call: TRBV9; d_call: .; clone_size: .; cdr3_length: 15; cdr3_nt: TGTGCCAGCAGCCCAGGGCCCAATCCAAATGAAAAACTGTTTTTT; cdr3_aa: CASSPGPNPNEKLFF
j_call: TRBJ2-4; v_call: TRBV5-1; d_call: TRBD2; clone_size: .; cdr3_length: 13; cdr3_nt: TGCGCCAGCAGCTTAAGTCTAGCGGGGGTAAAGTACTTC; cdr3_aa: CASSLSLAGVKYF
j_call: TRBJ2-7; v_call: TRBV5-6; d_call: TRBD1; clone_size: .; cdr3_length: 15; cdr3_nt: TGTGCCAGCAGCTTGGGCGGGACAGGGTCCTACGAGCAGTACTTC; cdr3_aa: CASSLGGTGSYEQYF
j_call: TRBJ2-2; v_call: TRBV6-6; d_call: TRBD1; clone_size: .; cdr3_length: 15; cdr3_nt: TGTGCCAGCAGCTGGACAGGGCTGAACACCGGGGAGCTGTTTTTT; cdr3_aa: CASSWTGLNTGELFF
j_call: TRBJ2-7; v_call: TRBV5-4; d_call: TRBD2; clone_size: .; cdr3_length: 16; cdr3_nt: TGTGCCAGCAGCCCCGGGACTAGCGGGGGGTACGACGAGCAGTACTTC; cdr3_aa: CASSPGTSGGYDEQYF
j_call: TRBJ2-7; v_call: TRBV19; d_call: .; clone_size: .; cdr3_length: 14; cdr3_nt: TGTGCCAGTAGTATTCGGGACGGGTCCTACGAGCAGTACTTC; cdr3_aa: CASSIRDGSYEQYF
j_call: TRBJ1-2; v_call: TRBV5-1; d_call: .; clone_size: .; cdr3_length: 13; cdr3_nt: TGCGCCAGCAGCTTGGACACAAACTATGGCTACACCTTC; cdr3_aa: CASSLDTNYGYTF
j_call: TRBJ2-1; v_call: TRBV11-2; d_call: .; clone_size: .; cdr3_length: 16; cdr3_nt: TGTGCCAGCAGCCAAACTCCCGGACTTGAATACAATGAGCAGTTCTTC; cdr3_aa: CASSQTPGLEYNEQFF
j_call: TRBJ2-7; v_call: TRBV7-2; d_call: .; clone_size: .; cdr3_length: 14; cdr3_nt: TGTGCCAGCAGCTCAATAGCGAAACCCTACGAGCAGTACTTC; cdr3_aa: CASSSIAKPYEQYF
j_call: TRBJ1-5; v_call: TRBV21-1; d_call: .; clone_size: .; cdr3_length: 14; cdr3_nt: TGTGCCAGCAGCTCCCGACAGGGCAATCAGCCCCAGCATTTT; cdr3_aa: CASSSRQGNQPQHF
j_call: TRBJ2-3; v_call: TRBV11-2; d_call: TRBD2; clone_size: once; cdr3_length: 18; cdr3_nt: TGTGCCAGCAGCTTAGCGCTAGCGGGGGTTCGGAGGAGAGATACGCAGTATTTT; cdr3_aa: CASSLALAGVRRRDTQYF
j_call: TRBJ1-6; v_call: TRBV2; d_call: .; clone_size: .; cdr3_length: 15; cdr3_nt: TGTGCCAGCAGTGAAGCGCTTCGGGAAGGCTCACCCCTCCACTTT; cdr3_aa: CASSEALREGSPLHF
j_call: TRBJ1-2; v_call: TRBV9; d_call: .; clone_size: .; cdr3_length: 15; cdr3_nt: TGTGCCAGCAGCGTAGCCCCAGGACCCCTCTATGGCTACACCTTC; cdr3_aa: CASSVAPGPLYGYTF
j_call: TRBJ2-7; v_call: TRBV15; d_call: TRBD2; clone_size: .; cdr3_length: 18; cdr3_nt: TGTGCCACCAGCAGAGATACCCAGCGGGGACTTGGGCCGTACGAGCAGTACTTC; cdr3_aa: CATSRDTQRGLGPYEQYF
j_call: TRBJ1-6; v_call: TRBV4-3; d_call: .; clone_size: .; cdr3_length: 15; cdr3_nt: TGCGCCAGCAGCCAAGTAAGGGTTTTGGGTTCACCCCTCCACTTT; cdr3_aa: CASSQVRVLGSPLHF
j_call: TRBJ2-7; v_call: TRBV18; d_call: TRBD1; clone_size: once; cdr3_length: 17; cdr3_nt: TGTGCCAGCTCACCCTCGATATATAGGACAGGTACCTACGAGCAGTACTTC; cdr3_aa: CASSPSIYRTGTYEQYF
j_call: TRBJ1-6; v_call: TRBV30; d_call: TRBD1; clone_size: once; cdr3_length: 13; cdr3_nt: TGTGCCTGGAGTGGACAGGGGGCTTCACCCCTCCACTTT; cdr3_aa: CAWSGQGASPLHF
j_call: TRBJ1-2; v_call: TRBV28; d_call: .; clone_size: .; cdr3_length: 11; cdr3_nt: TGTGCCAGCCGGCAGGGAGGTGGCTACACCTTC; cdr3_aa: CASRQGGGYTF
j_call: TRBJ2-1; v_call: TRBV5-1; d_call: TRBD2; clone_size: .; cdr3_length: 13; cdr3_nt: TGCGCCAGCAGCCCTCGGGGGGACAATGAGCAGTTCTTC; cdr3_aa: CASSPRGDNEQFF
j_call: TRBJ2-7; v_call: TRBV19; d_call: .; clone_size: .; cdr3_length: 15; cdr3_nt: TGTGCCAGTAGTATAGTTTGGGACTCCGACGGCGAGCAGTACTTC; cdr3_aa: CASSIVWDSDGEQYF
j_call: TRBJ2-1; v_call: TRBV4-3; d_call: TRBD2; clone_size: .; cdr3_length: 16; cdr3_nt: TGCGCCAGCAGCCAAGATCTGACGGGAGGTCGCAATGAGCAGTTCTTC; cdr3_aa: CASSQDLTGGRNEQFF
j_call: TRBJ1-3; v_call: TRBV7-2; d_call: .; clone_size: .; cdr3_length: 16; cdr3_nt: TGTGCCAGCAGCTTAGGAGTTCTAAGCTCTGGAAACACCATATATTTT; cdr3_aa: CASSLGVLSSGNTIYF
j_call: TRBJ1-5; v_call: TRBV19; d_call: .; clone_size: .; cdr3_length: 17; cdr3_nt: TGTGCCAGTAATCATAGGGGGGGCCGAGACTACAATCAGCCCCAGCATTTT; cdr3_aa: CASNHRGGRDYNQPQHF
j_call: TRBJ1-2; v_call: TRBV5-1; d_call: .; clone_size: .; cdr3_length: 15; cdr3_nt: TGCGCCAGCAGCTTGGTTGGCGCCGGAGGCGATGGCTACACCTTC; cdr3_aa: CASSLVGAGGDGYTF
j_call: TRBJ2-1; v_call: TRBV11-3; d_call: .; clone_size: .; cdr3_length: 16; cdr3_nt: TGTGCCAGCAGCGTATCCGGAGGGGGCTCCTACAATGAGCAGTTCTTC; cdr3_aa: CASSVSGGGSYNEQFF
j_call: TRBJ1-3; v_call: TRBV5-5; d_call: .; clone_size: .; cdr3_length: 14; cdr3_nt: TGTGCCAGCAGCGATACCTCCTCTGGAAACACCATATATTTT; cdr3_aa: CASSDTSSGNTIYF
j_call: TRBJ2-5; v_call: TRBV4-1; d_call: .; clone_size: .; cdr3_length: 16; cdr3_nt: TGCGCCAGCAGCCAAGAGGCGCAGGTAAGGGGAGAGACCCAGTACTTC; cdr3_aa: CASSQEAQVRGETQYF
j_call: TRBJ2-7; v_call: TRBV18; d_call: TRBD2; clone_size: .; cdr3_length: 17; cdr3_nt: TGTGCCAGCTCACCACCTGGGACTAGCGGGAAACCCTACGAGCAGTACTTC; cdr3_aa: CASSPPGTSGKPYEQYF
j_call: TRBJ1-2; v_call: TRBV2; d_call: TRBD1; clone_size: .; cdr3_length: 15; cdr3_nt: TGTGCCAGCAGTGAATCAGGGACAGGGGGAAGTGACTACACCTTC; cdr3_aa: CASSESGTGGSDYTF
j_call: TRBJ1-3; v_call: TRBV15; d_call: .; clone_size: .; cdr3_length: 14; cdr3_nt: TGTGCCACCAGTGGAGGTGGCTCTGGAAACACCATATATTTT; cdr3_aa: CATSGGGSGNTIYF
j_call: TRBJ1-6; v_call: TRBV6-1; d_call: .; clone_size: .; cdr3_length: 12; cdr3_nt: TGTGCCAGCAGCGTGCCAGTATCACCCCTCCACTTT; cdr3_aa: CASSVPVSPLHF
j_call: TRBJ1-2; v_call: TRBV7-2; d_call: .; clone_size: .; cdr3_length: 17; cdr3_nt: TGTGCCAGCAGCTTAGATTGGAGGGGGTCGGAAAACTATGGCTACACCTTC; cdr3_aa: CASSLDWRGSENYGYTF
j_call: TRBJ1-5; v_call: TRBV6-1; d_call: .; clone_size: .; cdr3_length: 14; cdr3_nt: TGTGCCAGCACAGGAACCCTTAGCAATCAGCCCCAGCATTTT; cdr3_aa: CASTGTLSNQPQHF
j_call: TRBJ2-3; v_call: TRBV27; d_call: .; clone_size: once; cdr3_length: 13; cdr3_nt: TGTGCCAGCAGTTTACTAACAGAAGATACGCAGTATTTT; cdr3_aa: CASSLLTEDTQYF
j_call: TRBJ2-2; v_call: TRBV11-2; d_call: TRBD1; clone_size: once; cdr3_length: 16; cdr3_nt: TGTGCCAGCAGCACGGACAGGCCAGAAATCACCGGGGAGCTGTTTTTT; cdr3_aa: CASSTDRPEITGELFF
j_call: TRBJ1-5; v_call: TRBV4-1; d_call: TRBD1; clone_size: .; cdr3_length: 18; cdr3_nt: TGCGCCAGCAGCCAAGATGACTGGACAGGGAATAGCAATCAGCCCCAGCATTTT; cdr3_aa: CASSQDDWTGNSNQPQHF
j_call: TRBJ2-3; v_call: TRBV5-1; d_call: TRBD2; clone_size: .; cdr3_length: 14; cdr3_nt: TGCGCCAGCAGCCCCGGCCGGGAGGCAGATACGCAGTATTTT; cdr3_aa: CASSPGREADTQYF
j_call: TRBJ1-2; v_call: TRBV18; d_call: .; clone_size: .; cdr3_length: 16; cdr3_nt: TGTGCCAGCTCACGAATACAGGGATCTGATAACTATGGCTACACCTTC; cdr3_aa: CASSRIQGSDNYGYTF
j_call: TRBJ1-4; v_call: TRBV6-5; d_call: .; clone_size: .; cdr3_length: 14; cdr3_nt: TGTGCCAGCAGACCCGTCCAGGCGGGGGAAAAACTGTTTTTT; cdr3_aa: CASRPVQAGEKLFF
j_call: TRBJ2-5; v_call: TRBV6-1; d_call: .; clone_size: .; cdr3_length: 12; cdr3_nt: TGTGCCAGCAGTCACAGGGAAGAGACCCAGTACTTC; cdr3_aa: CASSHREETQYF
j_call: TRBJ2-5; v_call: TRBV28; d_call: TRBD1; clone_size: .; cdr3_length: 16; cdr3_nt: TGTGCCAGCAGTACTCGGACAGGGGGGTTGCAAGAGACCCAGTACTTC; cdr3_aa: CASSTRTGGLQETQYF
j_call: TRBJ2-6; v_call: TRBV13; d_call: .; clone_size: .; cdr3_length: 17; cdr3_nt: TGTGCCAGCAGCGGAAGGGAACGTTTGTCTGGGGCCAACGTCCTGACTTTC; cdr3_aa: CASSGRERLSGANVLTF
j_call: TRBJ1-2; v_call: TRBV7-8; d_call: .; clone_size: .; cdr3_length: 14; cdr3_nt: TGTGCCAGCAGCTTAGGGGGGCGTAGGTATGGCTACACCTTC; cdr3_aa: CASSLGGRRYGYTF
j_call: TRBJ2-3; v_call: TRBV5-1; d_call: TRBD2; clone_size: .; cdr3_length: 15; cdr3_nt: TGCGCCAGCAGCTTTACTAGCGGGAGCATGGATACGCAGTATTTT; cdr3_aa: CASSFTSGSMDTQYF
j_call: TRBJ2-7; v_call: TRBV7-2; d_call: TRBD2; clone_size: once; cdr3_length: 15; cdr3_nt: TGTGCCAGCAGCCAGGGACTAGCGGGTCACTACGAGCAGTACTTC; cdr3_aa: CASSQGLAGHYEQYF
j_call: TRBJ2-7; v_call: TRBV5-6; d_call: .; clone_size: .; cdr3_length: 13; cdr3_nt: TGTGCCAGCAGCGAATCCGGGACCGGGGCGGGGTACTTC; cdr3_aa: CASSESGTGAGYF
j_call: TRBJ2-7; v_call: TRBV7-9; d_call: TRBD1; clone_size: .; cdr3_length: 14; cdr3_nt: TGTGCCAGCAGTTCGCCAACCGGACAGGGCGAGCAGTACTTC; cdr3_aa: CASSSPTGQGEQYF